The next 5 T cell receptor beta chains were all read from a single sample in a study of blood T cells in healthy people across ages. Using a J-beta primer mix together with a sample-barcoded 5' primer, a second PCR was run for roughly 6 to 12 cycles. Via MiXCR, TCRdb re-called the 5' RACE reads, giving one row per CDR3 protein. The top ten hold approximately 15% of the sample, which has around 900,000 distinct CDR3 sequences, around 26% seen once. Sequenced input: blood. The receptors come from a woman aged 80 or over in good health.

This clonotype was counted at least ten times. The rearrangement uses TRBV20-1 and TRBJ2-5; possible D gene TRBD1, 6 bases. Trimming removed 5 bases from V and 3 bases from J, with 16 bases in between. CDR3 length: 14 residues. Per the germline V gene, CDR1 is DFQATT and CDR2 is SNEGSKA (reference sequence). The CDR3 sequence: CSAGPTGKEETQYF. The CDR3 bases are TGCAGTGCTGGCCCTACAGGGAAGGAAGAGACCCAGTACTTC.

CDR3 loop: CASSQDSSGGADTQYF. The CDR3 nucleotides are TGTGCCAGCAGCCAAGATAGCAGCGGGGGTGCAGATACGCAGTATTTT. The V gene is TRBV4-2, the J gene TRBJ2-3; 8 bases line up with TRBD2. This CDR3 contains 16 residues. Germline lookup yields CDR1 LGHNA and CDR2 YNFKEQ. V trimming: 0 bases; J trimming: 4 bases; junction bases outside the gene matches: 6.

Many counts were recorded for this clonotype. This chain uses TRBV7-2 with TRBJ1-2; 12 nucleotides align to TRBD1. CDR1 is SGHTA and CDR2 is FQGNSA in the germline V gene. V lost 6 bases to trimming and J lost 5 bases; unmatched junction nucleotides: 4. The CDR3 contains 14 residues. CDR3 amino acids: CASRGDRGPYGYTF. CDR3 nucleotide sequence: TGTGCCAGCAGGGGGGACAGGGGGCCGTATGGCTACACCTTC.

This clonotype was observed many times. The chain links TRBV7-9 to TRBJ2-3; D perhaps matches TRBD2 (7 bases). The CDR3 is 18 amino acids. V dropped 5 bases and J dropped 1 base, with 22 bases sitting between them. Germline V gene sequence: CDR1 SEHNR, CDR2 FQNEAQ (reference sequence). DNA of the CDR3: TGTGCCAGCAGCCGTTCAGCGGGACAAAGAAACGGCACAGATACGCAGTATTTT. Protein product: CASSRSAGQRNGTDTQYF.

This clonotype was seen repeatedly, ten times or more. This chain connects TRBV21-1 to TRBJ2-1; the table's D call TRBD2 went unverified against the DNA. TRBV21-1 is described as a pseudogene. There are 17 residues in the CDR3. The CDR3 DNA reads TGTGCCCCTCGAATTGGGCAGCGAGTCCCCGTTGGTGGTGAGCAGTTCTTC. As protein: CAPRIGQRVPVGGEQFF.